A single sample gave rise to the 3 T cell receptor beta chains below, sequenced in a study of neurological immune-mediated disorders. TCRdb re-called the 5' RACE reads through MiXCR, storing one row per CDR3 protein. The sample yields 65,000 to 70,000 distinct CDR3 sequences, approximately 4.1% seen once. Sequencing used PBMCs. The receptors were sampled from a man aged 50 to 59 with multiple sclerosis.

Ten or more counts support this clonotype. This sequence joins TRBV7-9 and TRBJ1-4; the match to TRBD1 covers 10 bases. This CDR3 contains 14 residues. The V and J ends lost 5 bases and 8 bases, in that order; junction bases with no gene match: 5. Germline-derived CDR1 and CDR2 are SEHNR and FQNEAQ (reference sequence). The CDR3 bases are TGTGCCAGCAGCCGGGACAGGGGACCCGAAAAACTGTTTTTT. Residues: CASSRDRGPEKLFF.

This clonotype was picked up many times. The chain couples TRBV5-1 to TRBJ1-1; the match to TRBD1 covers 10 bases. Looked up from germline, CDR1 is SGHRS and CDR2 is YFSETQ. V was pared by 4 bases and J by 5 bases, with 5 bases of the junction left unmatched. The CDR3 spans 14 residues. The DNA of the CDR3 is TGCGCCAGCAGCGCCGGGACAGGGGAAACTGAAGCTTTCTTT. Encoded protein: CASSAGTGETEAFF.

This clonotype was recorded at least ten times. V is TRBV7-2 and J is TRBJ2-7; D gene uncertain. The germline CDR1 and CDR2 sequences are SGHTA and FQGNSA. This CDR3 contains 11 residues. V was clipped by 1 base and J by 4 bases, with 2 bases between them. CDR3 sequence reads: CASSLDYEQYF. In DNA, the CDR3 is TGTGCCAGCAGCTTAGATTACGAGCAGTACTTC. The whole variable domain, filled in from reference TRBV7-2 and TRBJ2-7, reads GAGVSQSPSNKVTEKGKDVELRCDPISGHTALYWYRQSLGQGLEFLIYFQGNSAPDKSGLPSDRFSAERTGGSVSTLTIQRTQQEDSAVYLCASSLDYEQYFGPGTRLTVT.